This entry lists 27 T cell receptor beta chains sequenced from one sample in a study of shared clonotypes between healthy human individuals. Positively selected for CCR7, the CD45RO-negative cells used as naive CD8 cells excluded terminally differentiated effector memory CD45RA+ cells. Produced via immunoSEQ multiplex PCR; TCRdb's table is partial and in-frame only. The sample comprises about 1,800,000 clones, around 96% of which are singletons, and 1% to 1.5% rests with the top ten. Sequenced input: naive CD8+ T cells sorted from blood. Source of these receptors: a man between 18 and 35 years old in good health.

CDR3 nucleotides: TGTGCCAGCGGGGGGCTAGCCCACACCGGGGAGCTGTTTTTT. This sequence encodes CASGGLAHTGELFF. The chain combines TRBV7-6 with TRBJ2-2, with D perhaps assigned TRBD1 or TRBD2 (6 bases each). The CDR3 runs to 14 residues. Germline loops: CDR1 SGHVS, CDR2 FNYEAQ. V was trimmed by 8 bases and J by 3 bases, leaving 13 bases between them. The whole variable domain, filled in from reference TRBV7-6 and TRBJ2-2, reads GAGVSQSPRYKVTKRGQDVALRCDPISGHVSLYWYRQALGQGPEFLTYFNYEAQQDKSGLPNDRFSAERPEGSISTLTIQRTEQRDSAMYRCASGGLAHTGELFFGEGSRLTVL.

V gene TRBV10-2 combines with J gene TRBJ1-1; D gene ambiguous. Trimming stripped 3 bases from V and 0 bases from J, with 5 bases between. Germline CDR1 WSHSY, CDR2 SAAADI. The CDR3 is 13 residues long. The CDR3 DNA sequence: TGCGCCAGCAGTGAATCGGTGAACACTGAAGCTTTCTTT. Protein sequence: CASSESVNTEAFF.

The V and J genes are TRBV23-1 and TRBJ1-2, with D perhaps matching TRBD1 (5 bases). TRBV23-1 is identified as an open reading frame with a role that is uncertain. The CDR3 has 12 amino acids. The V gene lost 9 bases and the J gene lost 4 bases, with 12 bases spanning the gap. The DNA of the CDR3 is TGCGCCAGGACAGTTAAGGGCTATGGCTACACCTTC. Protein: CARTVKGYGYTF.

The chain recombines TRBV7-9 with TRBJ1-2, with 7 bases identical to TRBD1. The CDR3 runs 14 residues. After removal of 2 bases from V and 2 bases from J, the junction contained 2 bases not matched to a gene. The germline CDR1 and CDR2 sequences are SEHNR and FQNEAQ (reference sequence). CDR3 protein: CASSLPQGNYGYTF. CDR3 DNA sequence: TGTGCCAGCAGCTTACCACAGGGGAACTATGGCTACACCTTC.

The V call is TRBV6-4, the J call TRBJ2-1, with 9 bases aligning to TRBD2. CDR3 length: 16 amino acids. In germline, CDR1 is MRHNA, CDR2 SNTAGT. The V gene end was trimmed by 0 bases and the J gene end by 4 bases; junction bases not matched to a gene: 4. The chain's CDR3 is CASSDSPAGGYNEQFF. The CDR3 bases are TGTGCCAGCAGTGACTCCCCAGCGGGGGGATACAATGAGCAGTTCTTC.

The chain combines TRBV5-8 with TRBJ2-7; a weak D match, TRBD1 (5 bases). Trimming pared 5 bases from V and 5 bases from J, leaving 20 bases between. CDR1 SGHTS and CDR2 YDEGEE come from the germline V gene. The CDR3 spans 15 residues. The CDR3 sequence: CASSDSDNLGHEQYF. CDR3 DNA: TGTGCCAGCAGTGACAGCGACAACCTAGGGCACGAGCAGTACTTC.

The chain employs TRBV10-1 and TRBJ2-3, with 8 bases aligning to TRBD2. The CDR3 contains 15 residues. After removal of 5 bases from V and 4 bases from J, the junction contained 8 bases not matched to a gene. Germline-derived CDR1 and CDR2 are WNHNN and SYGVQD (reference sequence). Written as DNA, the CDR3 is TGCGCCAGCAGTTCCAGCGGGAGTGTCGCAGATACGCAGTATTTT. It codes for CASSSSGSVADTQYF.

This clone was seen just once. This chain links TRBV4-2 with TRBJ2-1; D gene unclear. V was trimmed by 0 bases and J by 8 bases, leaving 5 bases between them. CDR3 size: 12 residues. From germline, CDR1 is LGHNA and CDR2 YNFKEQ. This CDR3 reads CASSQDRDEQFF. CDR3 nucleotides: TGTGCCAGCAGCCAAGATAGGGATGAGCAGTTCTTC.

The chain combines TRBV25-1 with TRBJ2-7; D possibly corresponds to TRBD1 (6 bases). V dropped 8 bases and J dropped 3 bases, with 11 bases sitting between them. CDR3 size: 12 residues. Per germline, CDR1 MGHDK and CDR2 SYGVNS. The CDR3 bases are TGTGCCAGCTCTCTAGGGGGCTACGAGCAGTACTTC. Translated: CASSLGGYEQYF.

Details on this clone: An end of the junction differs from the germline gene, which may be a read error. The chain is built from TRBV7-7 and TRBJ2-3; 7 positions agree with TRBD2. Per germline, CDR1 SSHAT and CDR2 FNYEAQ (reference sequence). CDR3 length: 18 amino acids. The CDR3 loop is CASSEPHGTKRETDTQYF. Written as DNA, the CDR3 is TGTGCTAGCAGCGAACCGCACGGGACTAAAAGGGAAACAGATACGCAGTATTTT.

For this clone: The sample carries other DNA sequences with the same CDR3. CDR3 coding DNA: TGCGCCAGCAGCCCCAGTGAGAGGTCCTACAATGAGCAGTTCTTC. Amino acids: CASSPSERSYNEQFF. The chain employs TRBV4-1 and TRBJ2-1; D not resolved. The germline V gene encodes CDR1 MGHRA and CDR2 YSYEKL. The V end was cut by 4 bases, the J end by 1 base, with 11 bases between. The CDR3 extends over 15 amino acids.

This chain links TRBV7-8 with TRBJ2-7; D possibly corresponds to TRBD1 (6 bases). This CDR3 is built from 15 residues. CDR1 SGHVS and CDR2 FQNEAQ come from the germline V gene. Trimming left V 1 base short and J 2 bases short, with 12 bases between. The CDR3 region is CASSLDPGTPYEQYF. The CDR3 coding sequence is TGTGCCAGCAGCTTAGACCCCGGGACACCCTACGAGCAGTACTTC.

V gene TRBV27 combines with J gene TRBJ2-2, with 9 positions matching TRBD2. The CDR3 runs to 16 residues. Germline CDR1 is MNHEY and CDR2 is SMNVEV (reference sequence). V lost 2 bases to trimming and J lost 6 bases; unmatched junction nucleotides: 7. CDR3 amino acids: CASSLGGLALAGELFF. The CDR3 DNA reads TGTGCCAGCAGTTTAGGGGGACTAGCTCTTGCCGGGGAGCTGTTTTTT.

V and J are TRBV29-1 and TRBJ2-5, with a possible D match to TRBD2 (6 bases). Trimming cost V 0 bases and J 1 base, with 9 bases left between them. The CDR3 loop spans 14 amino acids. From germline, CDR1 is SQVTM and CDR2 ANQGSEA. The CDR3 nucleotides are TGCAGCGTTGAAGAGCGGAGGGGCCAAGAGACCCAGTACTTC. Amino acids: CSVEERRGQETQYF. Full variable domain (remainder filled in from reference TRBV29-1 and TRBJ2-5): SAVISQKPSRDICQRGTSLTIQCQVDSQVTMMFWYRQQPGQSLTLIATANQGSEATYESGFVIDKFPISRPNLTFSTLTVSNMSPEDSSIYLCSVEERRGQETQYFGPGTRLLVL.

This chain links TRBV9 with TRBJ1-1; 12 bases map to TRBD1. The CDR3 runs 18 residues. CDR1 is SGDLS, CDR2 YYNGEE, per germline. Trimming removed 0 bases from V and 4 bases from J; junction bases left unmatched: 10. DNA of the CDR3: TGTGCCAGCAGCGTAGCTTCGGGGACAGGGGGCCGGGGCACTGAAGCTTTCTTT. This translates into CASSVASGTGGRGTEAFF. Combining the CDR3 with reference TRBV9 and TRBJ1-1 gives the whole variable domain DSGVTQTPKHLITATGQRVTLRCSPRSGDLSVYWYQQSLDQGLQFLIQYYNGEERAKGNILERFSAQQFPDLHSELNLSSLELGDSALYFCASSVASGTGGRGTEAFFGQGTRLTVV.

This rearrangement joins TRBV13 to TRBJ2-7; TRBD2 aligns across 11 bases. CDR3 length: 18 amino acids. The germline gives CDR1 PRHDT, CDR2 FYEKMQ (reference sequence). The trim removed 4 bases at V and 4 bases at J, leaving 15 bases unmatched. In nucleotides, the CDR3 is TGTGCCAGCAGCTCTATAGCGGGAGGGATCGGAGGCCCATACGAGCAGTACTTC. This gives the protein CASSSIAGGIGGPYEQYF.

CDR3 nucleotide sequence: TGTGCCAGCAGCCCCCAGCTAGAAGGGCCCTACAATGAGCAGTTCTTC. It specifies CASSPQLEGPYNEQFF. The rearrangement links TRBV14 to TRBJ2-1; D gene uncertain. The germline V and J ends were trimmed by 4 bases and 2 bases, with 15 bases remaining between them. Germline CDR1 SGHDN, CDR2 FVKESK. The CDR3 is made up of 16 amino acids. Combining the CDR3 with reference TRBV14 and TRBJ2-1 gives the whole variable domain EAGVTQFPSHSVIEKGQTVTLRCDPISGHDNLYWYRRVMGKEIKFLLHFVKESKQDESGMPNNRFLAERTGGTYSTLKVQPAELEDSGVYFCASSPQLEGPYNEQFFGPGTRLTVL.

This clone was seen only once. This sequence joins TRBV9 and TRBJ2-3; 10 nucleotides match TRBD2. The germline gives CDR1 SGDLS, CDR2 YYNGEE. V shed 1 base and J 3 bases; nucleotides not matched to a gene: 5. The CDR3 spans 16 residues. CDR3 DNA sequence: TGTGCCAGCAGCGTAACTTTAGCGGGGGGAACAGATACGCAGTATTTT. As protein: CASSVTLAGGTDTQYF.

The V call is TRBV6-6, the J call TRBJ2-7, with 11 bases identical to TRBD2. V shed 5 bases, J shed 5 bases, and the junction held 11 bases outside the gene matches. There are 16 residues in the CDR3. The germline V gene encodes CDR1 MNHNY and CDR2 SVGAGI (reference sequence). CDR3 in amino acids: CASSLGLAGTTHEQYF. The CDR3 coding sequence is TGTGCCAGCAGTCTCGGACTAGCGGGCACCACACACGAGCAGTACTTC.

The chain is built from TRBV11-2 and TRBJ2-4; 7 nucleotides line up with TRBD1. CDR3 length: 15 residues. V lost 5 bases to trimming and J lost 4 bases; unmatched junction nucleotides: 8. Germline lookup yields CDR1 SGHAT and CDR2 FQNNGV. The CDR3 reads CASSLGGQTKNIQYF. For the CDR3, the DNA is TGTGCCAGCAGCCTAGGGGGACAGACTAAAAACATTCAGTACTTC.

V is TRBV18 and J is TRBJ1-2; a possible D gene is TRBD1 (5 bases). Germline V lookup: CDR1 KGHSH, CDR2 LQKENI. The CDR3 extends over 18 amino acids. Trimming took off 0 bases at V and 1 base at J, with 18 bases between the two ends. This CDR3 reads CASSPPQGSPLINYGYTF. The CDR3 coding sequence is TGTGCCAGCTCACCACCTCAGGGCTCCCCGCTTATTAACTATGGCTACACCTTC.

This clone is a singleton in its sample. V usage is TRBV9 and J usage is TRBJ2-3, with TRBD2 matching over 10 bases. The CDR3 contains 17 residues. CDR1 is SGDLS, CDR2 YYNGEE, per germline. After removal of 3 bases from V and 3 bases from J, the junction contained 10 bases not matched to a gene. The CDR3 nucleotides are TGTGCCAGCAGCGCAGCGGGAGGGCCGGGCGTAACAGATACGCAGTATTTT. This encodes CASSAAGGPGVTDTQYF.

The genes are TRBV27 and TRBJ2-1, with a tentative D call TRBD1 (5 bases). Germline CDR1 MNHEY, CDR2 SMNVEV (reference sequence). Between the trimmed V and J ends, which lost 6 bases and 7 bases, there was a span of 19 bases. The CDR3 spans 15 residues. In nucleotides, the CDR3 is TGTGCCAGCAGCCTTCTAGGGCAGGGAAGTAATGAGCAGTTCTTC. Protein sequence: CASSLLGQGSNEQFF.

The chain links TRBV6-5 to TRBJ2-7, with D perhaps matching TRBD2 (6 bases). CDR3 size: 16 residues. The germline V and J ends were trimmed by 0 bases and 1 base, with 13 bases remaining between them. Germline V lookup: CDR1 MNHEY, CDR2 SVGAGI. CDR3 in DNA: TGTGCCAGCAGTTACTCTCTAGCGCAGGCTTCCTACGAGCAGTACTTC. This gives the protein CASSYSLAQASYEQYF.

This chain joins TRBV5-4 and TRBJ1-1; D unclear. Per the germline V gene, CDR1 is SGHNT and CDR2 is YYREEE (reference sequence). Trimming pared 1 base from V and 2 bases from J, leaving 12 bases between. CDR3 length equals 15 residues. The CDR3 bases are TGTGCCAGCAGCTTGTCTGGGAGCGTAAACACTGAAGCTTTCTTT. Its protein product is CASSLSGSVNTEAFF.

The chain combines TRBV4-1 with TRBJ1-2; 10 bases are shared with TRBD1. Germline loops: CDR1 MGHRA, CDR2 YSYEKL. CDR3 size: 17 residues. The ends lost 0 bases at V and 6 bases at J; junction bases unmatched: 10. CDR3 bases: TGCGCCAGCAGCCAAGAGGAGGGGACAGGGGCGGGGGATGGCTACACCTTC. As protein: CASSQEEGTGAGDGYTF.

The chain has TRBV11-2 and TRBJ2-1, with a tentative D call TRBD1 (6 bases). The germline CDR1 and CDR2 sequences are SGHAT and FQNNGV. Trimming took 6 bases from V and 0 from J, leaving 12 bases between them. The CDR3 loop spans 15 amino acids. The CDR3 DNA sequence: TGTGCCAGCAGGTTAACAGGGTCCTCCTACAATGAGCAGTTCTTC. Its protein is CASRLTGSSYNEQFF.